These 28 T cell receptor beta chains share one sample of origin, sequenced in a study of low-dose radiotherapy and immunotherapy resistance in tumors. Time point: after trial treatment. The sample's treatment: LDRT plus nivolumab, ipilimumab, low-dose cyclophosphamide and aspirin (RACIN trial). Gene-specific TRAV and TRBV primers were used for first-strand cDNA, covering alpha and beta chains. The PCR that amplified TCRs ran for 15 to 25 cycles, relying on a constant-region primer and a V-primer adapter. One entry per CDR3 protein, called by TCRdb with MiXCR from the reads. The sample gives 35,000 to 45,000 distinct CDR3 sequences, around 25% of which show up once; 10% is in the top ten. Sequences were derived from PBMCs, sampled after low-dose radiotherapy plus immunotherapy. These receptors came from a male donor with prostate cancer.

V is TRBV5-4 and J is TRBJ2-5, with 7 bases that match TRBD2. Per germline, CDR1 SGHNT and CDR2 YYREEE (reference sequence). CDR3 length: 15 amino acids. V trimming: 0 bases; J trimming: 1 base; junction bases outside the gene matches: 3. Written as DNA, the CDR3 is TGTGCCAGCAGCTTGGTGGCTAGCGGCCAAGAGACCCAGTACTTC. Amino acids: CASSLVASGQETQYF.

This clonotype has ten or more counts. The rearrangement uses TRBV18 and TRBJ2-1; D gene unclear. Trimming took 9 bases from V and 6 from J, leaving 12 bases between them. The germline V gene encodes CDR1 KGHSH and CDR2 LQKENI. CDR3 size: 12 residues. CDR3 protein: CASLARVNEQFF. The CDR3, as DNA: TGTGCCAGTCTCGCCCGAGTCAATGAGCAGTTCTTC.

This clonotype has ten or more counts. The genes are TRBV27 and TRBJ2-1; D is unresolved. V shed 3 bases and J shed 7 bases, with 4 bases lying between them. Germline V lookup: CDR1 MNHEY, CDR2 SMNVEV (reference sequence). The CDR3 spans 11 residues. For the CDR3, the DNA is TGTGCCAGCAGTTTCGGGAATGAGCAGTTCTTC. Translating gives CASSFGNEQFF.

This clonotype has at least ten counts. The chain combines TRBV12-3 or TRBV12-4 with TRBJ2-7; D possibly matches TRBD1 or TRBD2 (5 bases each). V dropped 8 bases and J dropped 0 bases, with 11 bases sitting between them. The CDR3 is made up of 13 amino acids. This CDR3 reads CASRGPSSYEQYF. The CDR3 DNA sequence: TGTGCCAGCCGGGGACCTAGCTCCTACGAGCAGTACTTC.

This clonotype was seen a few times. The chain recombines TRBV3-1 with TRBJ2-1; TRBD2 aligns across 9 bases. The germline CDR1 and CDR2 sequences are LGHDT and YNNKEL (reference sequence). V shed 6 bases and J 5 bases; nucleotides not matched to a gene: 11. The CDR3 loop spans 16 amino acids. The CDR3 nucleotides are TGTGCCAGCAGTCACAACGACCTAGCGGGAAACAATGAGCAGTTCTTC. Protein: CASSHNDLAGNNEQFF.

The chain uses TRBV19 and TRBJ2-1; 12 bases fit TRBD2. The CDR3 has 20 residues. V was pared by 4 bases and J by 2 bases, with 15 bases of the junction left unmatched. Germline CDR1 and CDR2: LNHDA and SQIVND (reference sequence). CDR3 in amino acids: CASSTPSTSGSFRTYNEQFF. The CDR3 nucleotides are TGTGCCAGTAGTACCCCGTCGACTAGCGGGAGTTTCCGAACCTACAATGAGCAGTTCTTC.

Regarding this clonotype: With only one base between it and a far larger clone, this is likely a read error. The chain uses TRBV29-1 and TRBJ2-1, with 16 bases matching TRBD2. The CDR3 length is 14 residues. The germline gives CDR1 SQVTM, CDR2 ANQGSEA. The J segment lost 13 bases and the V segment lost 6 bases, leaving 9 bases of the junction unmatched. In DNA form, the CDR3 reads TGCAGCGTGGGACTAGCGGGGGGGCAAGAGACCCAGTTCTTC. It translates to CSVGLAGGQETQFF.

This clonotype appeared many times. The V and J genes are TRBV7-9 and TRBJ2-3, with 8 positions matching TRBD2. The junction had 3 bases not matched to a gene; V was cut back by 5 bases and J by 5 bases. Germline values: CDR1 SEHNR, CDR2 FQNEAQ (reference sequence). This CDR3 has 13 residues. CDR3 sequence: CASSREGEDTQYF. The CDR3 nucleotides read TGTGCCAGCAGCCGGGAGGGGGAAGATACGCAGTATTTT.

This clonotype was recorded at least ten times. The rearrangement links TRBV12-3 or TRBV12-4 to TRBJ1-5, with D tentatively TRBD1 (5 bases). V dropped 3 bases and J dropped 7 bases, with 13 bases sitting between them. This CDR3 is 14 amino acids long. The CDR3 loop is CASSLEGRGQPQHF. DNA for the CDR3: TGTGCCAGCAGTTTGGAGGGGAGGGGACAGCCCCAGCATTTT.

The chain joins TRBV6-2 or TRBV6-3 to TRBJ2-1, with 9 bases lining up with TRBD2. Germline V gives CDR1 MNHEY, CDR2 SVGEGT. The CDR3 loop spans 16 amino acids. Trimming cost V 2 bases and J 6 bases; bases outside gene matches: 8. CDR3 nucleotide sequence: TGTGCCAGCAGTTACGGGCTAGCGGGAATCGGCAATGAGCAGTTCTTC. As protein: CASSYGLAGIGNEQFF.

This clonotype was detected many times. The CDR3: CASSLSTGGYNEQFF. The CDR3 DNA reads TGCGCCAGCAGCTTATCGACAGGGGGCTACAATGAGCAGTTCTTC. The V call is TRBV5-1, the J call TRBJ2-1, with 9 bases matching TRBD1. V dropped 2 bases and J dropped 3; count of bases not matched to a gene: 3. Germline CDR1 SGHRS, CDR2 YFSETQ. The CDR3 covers 15 residues.

This clonotype showed up many times. V gene TRBV6-2 or TRBV6-3 combines with J gene TRBJ2-1, with TRBD2 identical over 12 bases. The CDR3 is 15 residues long. The germline CDR1 and CDR2 sequences are MNHEY and SVGEGT. Trimming removed 4 bases from V and 12 bases from J; junction bases left unmatched: 10. DNA of the CDR3: TGTGCCAGCAGTTCTAGCGGGAGGGCCTCCCATGGGCAGTTCTTC. It is translated as CASSSSGRASHGQFF.

This clonotype appeared many times. The rearrangement uses TRBV5-8 and TRBJ2-7, with TRBD1 matching 7 bases. CDR1 is SGHTS, CDR2 YDEGEE, per germline. Losses at the gene ends were 1 base for V and 5 bases for J; bases not matched to a gene: 3. This CDR3 spans 13 amino acids. The CDR3 loop reads CASSLLQGNEQYF. The CDR3, as DNA: TGTGCCAGCAGCTTGCTACAGGGGAACGAGCAGTACTTC. Variable domain in full (rest from reference TRBV5-8 and TRBJ2-7): EAGVTQSPTHLIKTRGQQATLRCSPISGHTSVYWYQQALGLGLQFLLWYDEGEERNRGNFPPRFSGRQFPNYSSELNVNALELEDSALYLCASSLLQGNEQYFGPGTRLTVT.

Note on this clonotype: A far larger clone is only one base removed, so a read error is likely. V usage is TRBV6-5 and J usage is TRBJ2-1; D might be TRBD2 (6 bases). V dropped 2 bases and J dropped 9 bases, with 17 bases sitting between them. CDR1 and CDR2 from the germline V gene are MNHEY and SVGAGI. This CDR3 has 15 residues. The CDR3 region is CASSYPSGGFGEQFF. CDR3 coding DNA: TGTGCCAGCAGTTACCCATCAGGAGGGTTCGGTGAGCAGTTCTTC.

This clonotype was seen repeatedly, ten times or more. The gene calls are TRBV18 and TRBJ2-5, with D unresolved. V was pared by 6 bases and J by 0 bases, with 8 bases between. The germline V gene encodes CDR1 KGHSH and CDR2 LQKENI. The CDR3 runs 13 residues. The CDR3 sequence: CASSPSYQETQYF. The CDR3 DNA sequence: TGTGCCAGCTCCCCCTCGTACCAAGAGACCCAGTACTTC.

By share of the sample, this clonotype is medium-sized. The junction departs from germline at one end; a sequencing error may be responsible. The V call is TRBV5-3, the J call TRBJ1-3; no firm D call. TRBV5-3 qualifies as an ORF whose function is uncertain. CDR3 length: 14 amino acids. For the CDR3, the DNA is TGCGCCAGCAGCTTAGGAGGAACCGGAAACACCATATATTTT. Protein sequence: CASSLGGTGNTIYF.

The gene calls are TRBV12-3 or TRBV12-4 and TRBJ2-6; a weak D match, TRBD2 (6 bases). V was pared by 9 bases and J by 1 base, with 25 bases between. This CDR3 region has 19 residues. The CDR3 loop reads CASTKDGGLRVSGANVLTF. The CDR3 region has the DNA TGTGCCAGTACCAAAGACGGAGGGCTCCGGGTTTCTGGGGCCAACGTCCTGACTTTC.

This clonotype has a handful of counts. V and J are TRBV10-3 and TRBJ2-7; TRBD2 is a possible D gene (7 bases). Germline assignment: CDR1 ENHRY and CDR2 SYGVKD. Trimming cost V 6 bases and J 0 bases, with 15 bases left between them. The CDR3 sequence is 15 residues long. The CDR3 coding sequence is TGTGCCATCAGGACGGGGGGCGGTAGCTCCTACGAGCAGTACTTC. Translated: CAIRTGGGSSYEQYF.

Notes on this clonotype: Given a far larger clone just one base away, this is likely a sequencing read error. The rearrangement uses TRBV6-4 and TRBJ2-7, with 10 bases lining up with TRBD2. V gave up 3 bases and J gave up 7 bases; unmatched junction bases: 15. CDR1 is MRHNA, CDR2 SNTAGT, per germline. This CDR3 region has 17 residues. The DNA for the CDR3 is TGTGCCAGCAGTGAAGATAAACTAGCGGGGATCCACAATGAGCAGTACTTC. Residues: CASSEDKLAGIHNEQYF.

This clonotype was found many times. DNA for the CDR3: TGTGCCAGTAATCCCTCCTTCTTACAGGGGGCGAAGTCTGGAAACACCATATATTTT. It is translated as CASNPSFLQGAKSGNTIYF. The chain combines TRBV19 with TRBJ1-3, with 9 bases matching TRBD1. Unmatched junction bases numbered 17, after V lost 7 bases and J lost 1 base. CDR1 is LNHDA, CDR2 SQIVND, per germline (reference sequence). CDR3 size: 19 residues. The full variable domain, completed using reference TRBV19 and TRBJ1-3, is DGGITQSPKYLFRKEGQNVTLSCEQNLNHDAMYWYRQDPGQGLRLIYYSQIVNDFQKGDIAEGYSVSREKKESFPLTVTSAQKNPTAFYLCASNPSFLQGAKSGNTIYFGEGSWLTVV.

At least ten counts were recorded for this clonotype. The genes are TRBV14 and TRBJ1-6; D is unclear. Trimming removed 2 bases at V and 9 bases at J, with 8 bases between. The germline V gene encodes CDR1 SGHDN and CDR2 FVKESK. The CDR3 loop spans 13 amino acids. This chain's CDR3 is CASSQLGGSPLHF. The CDR3 nucleotides read TGTGCCAGCAGCCAATTGGGAGGTTCACCCCTCCACTTT.

This clonotype has a count of ten or more. J is TRBJ2-2 and V is TRBV6-2 or TRBV6-3; no definite D call. The germline V gene has CDR1 MNHEY and CDR2 SVGEGT. With 6 bases removed from V and 7 bases from J, the gap between germline ends came to 6 bases. This CDR3 has 11 amino acids. The CDR3 spells CASSNGGELFF. CDR3 bases: TGTGCCAGCAGCAATGGCGGGGAGCTGTTTTTT.

This clonotype came up many times. V gene TRBV27 combines with J gene TRBJ1-6; D is possibly TRBD1 (6 bases). In germline, CDR1 is MNHEY, CDR2 SMNVEV (reference sequence). There are 19 residues in the CDR3. V was pared by 6 bases and J by 1 base, with 22 bases between. The chain's CDR3 is CASSPGWTPRGSYNSPLHF. In nucleotides, the CDR3 is TGTGCCAGCAGCCCCGGGTGGACCCCGAGGGGGTCCTATAATTCACCCCTCCACTTT.

A word on this clonotype: This likely stems from a read error, as it lies one base from a far larger clone. This chain joins TRBV27 and TRBJ2-1; 13 nucleotides match TRBD2. This CDR3 comprises 17 residues. CDR1 is MNHEY and CDR2 is SMNVEV in the germline V gene (reference sequence). Trimming cost V 1 base and J 6 bases; bases outside gene matches: 6. As DNA, the CDR3 is TGTGCCAGCAGTTTATGGGGACTAGCGGGAAGGGTCAATGAGCAGTTCTTC. Its translation is CASSLWGLAGRVNEQFF.

This clonotype was counted many times. The chain combines TRBV30 with TRBJ2-4; TRBD1 agrees at 9 bases. With 0 bases clipped from V and 0 bases from J, the junction kept 6 bases outside the gene matches. The CDR3 covers 17 residues. Germline lookup yields CDR1 GTSNPN and CDR2 SVGIG (reference sequence). CDR3 region: CAWSVGGTGKAKNIQYF. As DNA, the CDR3 is TGTGCCTGGAGTGTGGGTGGGACAGGGAAAGCCAAAAACATTCAGTACTTC.

This clonotype appeared many times. This rearrangement joins TRBV10-3 to TRBJ2-2; D unresolved. In germline, CDR1 is ENHRY, CDR2 SYGVKD. The CDR3 loop spans 12 amino acids. V dropped 3 bases and J dropped 5 bases, with 4 bases sitting between them. CDR3 sequence reads: CAISEDTGELFF. CDR3 DNA sequence: TGTGCCATCAGTGAAGATACCGGGGAGCTGTTTTTT.

With respect to this clonotype: Since a far larger clone is one base different, this is likely a read error. This chain links TRBV10-1 with TRBJ2-7; 8 nucleotides line up with TRBD2. CDR1 WNHNN and CDR2 SYGVQD come from the germline V gene (reference sequence). This CDR3 comprises 16 residues. Losses at the gene ends were 6 bases for V and 7 bases for J; bases not matched to a gene: 17. The CDR3 is CASSLFSAGGYNEQYF. As DNA, the CDR3 is TGCGCCAGCAGCCTTTTTTCCGCGGGGGGATACAATGAGCAGTACTTC.

This clonotype came up many times. V gene TRBV4-1 combines with J gene TRBJ2-7; 8 positions agree with TRBD2. The junction had 7 bases not matched to a gene; V was cut back by 0 bases and J by 3 bases. CDR3 length: 16 amino acids. Germline-derived CDR1 and CDR2 are MGHRA and YSYEKL. Here the CDR3 DNA reads TGCGCCAGCAGCCAAGATCGAGGGCTAGCGGGCTACGAGCAGTACTTC. Amino acid sequence: CASSQDRGLAGYEQYF.